The TCR beta chain described here comes from a study of response to subunit inactivated influenza vaccine. MiXCR, run by TCRdb on the RT-PCR reads, gives a single entry per CDR3 protein. Here the sample spans 800,000 or so distinct CDR3 sequences, approximately 21% being singletons. This clonotype was observed a handful of times. Its antigen is currently unknown. Study-level results: Only a handful of new T cells, the authors suggested, are recruited with each seasonal influenza vaccination.

Germline CDR1 is SGHAT and CDR2 is FQNNGV. The CDR3 runs to 15 residues. V was pared by 0 bases and J by 3 bases, with 4 bases of the junction left unmatched. Sequencing used PBMCs from blood, obtained more than 4 days after vaccination. The chain uses TRBV11-2 and TRBJ2-7; TRBD2 aligns across 8 bases. This receptor was taken from a man in his fifties or sixties who received an inactivated influenza vaccine. CDR3 bases: TGTGCCAGCAGCTTAGACGGACTAGCCCTCTACGAGCAGTACTTC. Translated, it gives CASSLDGLALYEQYF.